The 27 T cell receptor beta chains presented below share a single source sample, sequenced in a study of post-analysis software for immune sequencing data. The study's findings and limits: Elevated frequency relative to controls characterized about 5 TRBV segments in patients, TRBV5-6, TRBV5-1 and TRBV20-1 among them.

The authors incorporated unique molecular identifiers into the TCR beta cDNA libraries. MiXCR, run by TCRdb on the PCR reads, gives a single entry per CDR3 protein. The data hold hundreds of thousands of distinct CDR3 sequences, with about 32% observed a single time. Their antigen targets remain unknown. Sequences were obtained from blood. The receptors derive from a girl between 10 and 17 years old with multiple sclerosis.

The chain has TRBV28 and TRBJ2-7; no clear D. The germline CDR1 and CDR2 sequences are MDHEN and SYDVKM. The CDR3 spans 13 residues. V gave up 3 bases and J gave up 4 bases, with 10 bases separating them. CDR3 bases: TGTGCCAGCAGTTTGTTGGCACCATACGAGCAGTACTTC. This gives the protein CASSLLAPYEQYF.

This clonotype was recorded a few times. The chain combines TRBV24-1 with TRBJ2-2; D assignment may be TRBD1 or TRBD2 (5 bases each). This CDR3 region has 15 residues. V lost 4 bases and J lost 8, with 16 bases in between. Germline values: CDR1 KGHDR, CDR2 SFDVKD. For the CDR3, the DNA is TGTGCCACCAGTGACGAAAGAGGGGTTTTGGGGGAGCTGTTTTTT. It yields the protein CATSDERGVLGELFF.

There are a few counts of this clonotype. The chain combines TRBV5-4 with TRBJ2-1; D remains ambiguous. The CDR3 has 14 residues. Looked up from germline, CDR1 is SGHNT and CDR2 is YYREEE (reference sequence). Trimming took off 2 bases at V and 2 bases at J, with 8 bases between the two ends. CDR3 sequence: CASSFMVPYNEQFF. CDR3 nucleotides: TGTGCCAGCAGCTTTATGGTTCCCTACAATGAGCAGTTCTTC.

This clonotype was detected only a few times. The rearrangement uses TRBV9 and TRBJ2-7; either TRBD1 or TRBD2 may fit D (5 bases each). Trimming took off 0 bases at V and 3 bases at J, with 10 bases between the two ends. Germline assignment: CDR1 SGDLS and CDR2 YYNGEE. This CDR3 has 14 residues. The CDR3 region is CASSVDTGGYEQYF. The CDR3 bases are TGTGCCAGCAGCGTAGACACAGGAGGCTACGAGCAGTACTTC. The complete variable domain, with remaining parts taken from reference TRBV9 and TRBJ2-7, reads DSGVTQTPKHLITATGQRVTLRCSPRSGDLSVYWYQQSLDQGLQFLIQYYNGEERAKGNILERFSAQQFPDLHSELNLSSLELGDSALYFCASSVDTGGYEQYFGPGTRLTVT.

This rearrangement joins TRBV6-2 or TRBV6-3 to TRBJ1-2, with D uncertain. Germline V gives CDR1 MNHEY, CDR2 SVGEGT. V lost 6 bases, J lost 6 bases, and 11 bases lay in between. This CDR3 has 12 amino acids. The CDR3 reads CASSLGLHGYTF. CDR3 DNA sequence: TGTGCCAGCAGCCTCGGGCTCCATGGCTACACCTTC.

This clonotype appeared a few times. The gene calls are TRBV12-3 or TRBV12-4 and TRBJ2-3; D possibly uses TRBD1 or TRBD2 (5 bases each). The ends were cut back, 6 bases at V and 6 bases at J, with 25 bases in the middle. The CDR3 length is 17 residues. CDR3 in amino acids: CASSASGGQWVLDTQYF. The CDR3 DNA reads TGTGCCAGCAGCGCAAGTGGAGGACAATGGGTTTTGGATACGCAGTATTTT.

This clonotype was seen once. This may be a read error: a much more frequent sequence differs by one nucleotide. The chain employs TRBV6-5 and TRBJ2-1; D is unresolved. Trimming took off 5 bases at V and 6 bases at J, with 11 bases between the two ends. Germline V CDR1 and CDR2: MNHEY, SVGAGI. This CDR3 contains 13 residues. The CDR3 sequence: CASSTNSCNEQFF. CDR3 nucleotide sequence: TGTGCCAGCAGTACCAACAGCTGCAATGAGCAGTTCTTC.

In the case of this clonotype: Since a much larger clone is just one base distant, this may be a read error. The chain employs TRBV6-5 and TRBJ2-6; possible D gene TRBD1, 6 bases. The CDR3 spans 15 residues. Germline V gene data show CDR1 as MNHEY and CDR2 as SVGAGI. CDR3 nucleotides: TGTGCCAGCAGTTACGGGGGCTCTGGGGCCAACGTCCGGACTTTC. Protein: CASSYGGSGANVRTF.

The chain recombines TRBV12-3 or TRBV12-4 with TRBJ1-2; D not certain. This CDR3 is built from 15 residues. V was clipped by 0 bases and J by 2 bases, with 10 bases between them. The CDR3 here is CASSLAGVENYGYTF. The CDR3 DNA sequence: TGTGCCAGCAGTTTAGCTGGGGTGGAGAACTATGGCTACACCTTC.

This clonotype was found many times. The chain employs TRBV29-1 and TRBJ2-1; 10 positions agree with TRBD1. The CDR3 has 11 amino acids. CDR1 and CDR2 (germline): SQVTM, ANQGSEA. V shed 7 bases and J 7 bases; nucleotides not matched to a gene: 1. CDR3 coding DNA: TGCAGCGCGGGACAGGGGAATGAGCAGTTCTTC. It yields the protein CSAGQGNEQFF.

This clonotype was picked up a small number of times. This sequence joins TRBV6-5 and TRBJ2-1, with D tentatively TRBD1 (5 bases). Trimming shortened V by 6 bases and J by 6 bases, and 18 bases separated the two germline ends. CDR3 length: 15 residues. The germline gives CDR1 MNHEY, CDR2 SVGAGI. The CDR3 loop is CASSRTKGPINEQFF. The CDR3, as DNA: TGTGCCAGCAGCCGGACCAAGGGGCCTATCAATGAGCAGTTCTTC.

There are a few counts of this clonotype. V and J are TRBV6-1 and TRBJ2-3; D is possibly TRBD1 (7 bases). Germline V gene data show CDR1 as MNHNS and CDR2 as SASEGT. The CDR3 length is 15 residues. Trimming removed 9 bases from V and 6 bases from J, with 22 bases in between. This chain's CDR3 is CASRRTGEGRDTQYF. DNA of the CDR3: TGTGCCAGTAGGCGAACAGGGGAAGGGAGGGATACGCAGTATTTT.

This chain joins TRBV6-1 and TRBJ2-2; D gene ambiguous. The V end was cut by 7 bases, the J end by 0 bases, with 9 bases between. CDR3 length equals 14 residues. Germline V gene sequence: CDR1 MNHNS, CDR2 SASEGT. CDR3 in amino acids: CASTAYSNTGELFF. The CDR3 DNA reads TGTGCCAGCACCGCATACTCGAACACCGGGGAGCTGTTTTTT.

The gene calls are TRBV24-1 and TRBJ2-1, with a tentative D call TRBD2 (5 bases). Germline loops: CDR1 KGHDR, CDR2 SFDVKD. The CDR3 is 14 residues long. Trimming pared 1 base from V and 8 bases from J, leaving 11 bases between. The DNA of the CDR3 is TGTGCCACCAGTGATTTTCGAGGGATTGATGAGCAGTTCTTC. Protein sequence: CATSDFRGIDEQFF.

This clonotype was recorded at least ten times. CDR3 DNA sequence: TGTGCCAGCAGCACCCGCCCGGAGGGTGAGCAGTTCTTC. Amino acids: CASSTRPEGEQFF. V is TRBV7-8 and J is TRBJ2-1; TRBD2 might be the D (6 bases). This CDR3 comprises 13 residues. With 5 bases removed from V and 9 bases from J, the gap between germline ends came to 14 bases. Germline CDR1 SGHVS, CDR2 FQNEAQ.

Only a few counts were recorded for this clonotype. The genes are TRBV10-3 and TRBJ2-5, with D hard to call. Trimming stripped 0 bases from V and 7 bases from J, with 15 bases between. The CDR3 contains 15 residues. CDR1 and CDR2 from the germline V gene are ENHRY and SYGVKD. CDR3 loop: CAISESRPGAGTQYF. The CDR3 bases are TGTGCCATCAGTGAGTCTCGTCCCGGCGCCGGGACCCAGTACTTC.

V and J are TRBV5-1 and TRBJ2-5; D gene unclear. Trimming left V 4 bases short and J 4 bases short, with 14 bases between. The CDR3 spans 14 residues. The germline V gene encodes CDR1 SGHRS and CDR2 YFSETQ. CDR3 amino acids: CASSLLTLGETQYF. The CDR3 DNA sequence: TGCGCCAGCAGCCTACTGACATTGGGAGAGACCCAGTACTTC.

The V gene is TRBV12-3 or TRBV12-4, the J gene TRBJ2-5; 8 bases are a match to TRBD1. J gave up 6 bases and V 5 bases, and 8 bases lay outside the gene matches. The CDR3 is 14 amino acids. CDR3 sequence (DNA): TGTGCCAGCAGTGGGACAGGCGGTATGAAGACCCAGTACTTC. Translation: CASSGTGGMKTQYF.

The chain joins TRBV18 to TRBJ1-4; D might be TRBD1 (5 bases). Per germline, CDR1 KGHSH and CDR2 LQKENI. V lost 2 bases and J 12 bases, leaving 13 bases between the germline ends. The CDR3 runs 13 residues. In DNA, the CDR3 is TGTGCCAGCTCACCAATAATAGGGGAGGAACTGTTTTTT. Amino acids: CASSPIIGEELFF.

J is TRBJ2-7 and V is TRBV21-1; no check of the table's D call, TRBD1, against the DNA was made. TRBV21-1 is flagged as a pseudogene. This CDR3 spans 17 amino acids. The CDR3 loop reads CASNLPPLAGGKHEQYF. CDR3 DNA sequence: TGTGCCAGTAATCTCCCACCCTTGGCTGGGGGAAAGCACGAGCAGTACTTC.

This chain uses TRBV5-1 with TRBJ1-1; perhaps TRBD1 as D (6 bases). V lost 0 bases and J lost 1, with 10 bases in between. This CDR3 spans 15 amino acids. The germline V gene encodes CDR1 SGHRS and CDR2 YFSETQ. The CDR3 loop reads CASSLDGGANTEAFF. The DNA of the CDR3 is TGCGCCAGCAGCTTGGACGGGGGGGCGAACACTGAAGCTTTCTTT.

This clonotype was recorded a few times. This chain joins TRBV5-1 and TRBJ2-5, with D perhaps TRBD2 (6 bases). The ends were cut back, 4 bases at V and 1 base at J, with 8 bases in the middle. This CDR3 spans 13 amino acids. The germline CDR1 and CDR2 sequences are SGHRS and YFSETQ. The CDR3 DNA reads as TGCGCCAGCAGCGCGGGGCCCCAAGAGACCCAGTACTTC. This gives the protein CASSAGPQETQYF.

The chain links TRBV20-1 to TRBJ2-5, with no clear D. The CDR3 totals 13 residues. Trimming stripped 0 bases from V and 4 bases from J, with 9 bases between. The germline V gene encodes CDR1 DFQATT and CDR2 SNEGSKA (reference sequence). The CDR3 DNA follows: TGCAGTGCTAGAGATCAAAATGCAGAGACCCAGTACTTC. Translation: CSARDQNAETQYF.

This clonotype was seen a few times. The chain employs TRBV29-1 and TRBJ1-1; D perhaps matches TRBD1 (6 bases). The CDR3 length is 12 residues. Trimming left V 6 bases short and J 3 bases short, with 11 bases between. The germline V gene has CDR1 SQVTM and CDR2 ANQGSEA. CDR3 in amino acids: CSVQRQDTEAFF. The CDR3 bases are TGCAGCGTCCAAAGACAGGACACTGAAGCTTTCTTT.

This sequence joins TRBV12-3 or TRBV12-4 and TRBJ2-7; D tentatively fits TRBD1 or TRBD2 (5 bases each). The J call is uncertain, as TRBJ2-5 better fits the DNA end. The CDR3 length is 13 residues. CDR3 bases: TGTGCCAGCAGTTTGGTATGGGGGGAGACCCAGTACTTC. Translating it yields CASSLVWGETQYF.

The rearrangement joins TRBV7-9 to TRBJ1-5, with a weak D call TRBD1 (6 bases). Germline CDR1 is SEHNR and CDR2 is FQNEAQ (reference sequence). The CDR3 runs to 15 residues. V lost 1 base, J lost 4 bases, and 11 bases lay in between. The CDR3 DNA reads TGTGCCAGCAGCTTAGGGGCAGGGGAAAATCAGCCCCAGCATTTT. Its protein product is CASSLGAGENQPQHF.

V and J are TRBV5-1 and TRBJ2-2, with D possibly being TRBD1 or TRBD2 (5 bases each). Germline CDR1 SGHRS, CDR2 YFSETQ. V shed 4 bases and J shed 3 bases, with 16 bases lying between them. The CDR3 is 16 residues long. The CDR3 DNA sequence: TGCGCCAGCAGCGGGGGAAGCGAAGGATACACCGGGGAGCTGTTTTTT. Translating gives CASSGGSEGYTGELFF.